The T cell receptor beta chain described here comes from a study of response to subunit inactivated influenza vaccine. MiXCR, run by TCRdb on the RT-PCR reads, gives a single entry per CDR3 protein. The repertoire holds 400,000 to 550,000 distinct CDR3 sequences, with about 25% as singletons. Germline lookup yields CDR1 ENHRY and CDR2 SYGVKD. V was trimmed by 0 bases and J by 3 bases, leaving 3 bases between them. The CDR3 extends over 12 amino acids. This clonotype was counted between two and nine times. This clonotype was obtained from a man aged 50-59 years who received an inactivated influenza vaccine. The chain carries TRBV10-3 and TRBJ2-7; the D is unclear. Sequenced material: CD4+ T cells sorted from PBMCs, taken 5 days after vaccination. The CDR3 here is CAISESDYEQYF. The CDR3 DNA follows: TGTGCCATCAGTGAGTCGGACTACGAGCAGTACTTC.